This TCR beta chain comes out of a study of Graves' ophthalmopathy and Graves' hyperthyroidism. About the research overall: The authors collected peripheral blood at initial diagnosis, before any treatment.

Ophthalmopathy donors were characterized by moderate-to-severe activity, CAS of at least 3, NOSPECS of at least 4, and duration under 3 months. This clonotype was observed at least ten times. RNA transcripts provided the template for amplifying TCR beta CDR3 regions. Investigators did first-round RT-PCR with HTBI primers, then second-round multiplex PCR. TCRdb ran MiXCR on the multiplex PCR reads and lists one entry per CDR3 protein. The sample has hundreds of thousands of distinct CDR3 sequences; about 41% are singletons. The germline CDR1 and CDR2 sequences are LNHDA and SQIVND (reference sequence). The CDR3 has 15 residues. Trimming shortened V by 7 bases and J by 3 bases, and 16 bases separated the two germline ends.

The sequencing input was peripheral blood. J is TRBJ1-5 and V is TRBV19; D is perhaps TRBD1 (5 bases). The sequence was collected from an adult man with Graves' ophthalmopathy. CDR3 amino acids: CASISRQSHNQPQHF. CDR3 in DNA: TGTGCCAGTATTAGCCGACAGTCTCACAATCAGCCCCAGCATTTT.